The present entry profiles one T cell receptor beta chain with its context. What it binds is not known. The PCR employed 60 Vbeta primers together with 13 Jbeta primers. The authors' processing: About 83 million unique TCR beta chains, 10 million to 14 million shared, were counted in a later analysis. Assay: immunoSEQ multiplex PCR; the TCRdb copy retains only in-frame clones and omits some. V and J calls and clone size are those listed in that table; D and trimming were worked out from the DNA. Among some 200,000 clones listed, around four fifths were seen once. Germline assignment: CDR1 SGDLS and CDR2 YYNGEE. V was pared by 1 base and J by 5 bases, with 2 bases of the junction left unmatched. CDR3 length equals 14 residues. This sample was taken from a study of cytomegalovirus exposure and HLA in healthy donors. Looking at the study overall: As an earlier analysis found, some 180 million T cells yielded over 95 million unique TCR beta sequences. Study-level findings and limits: V- and J-gene trimming of TCR beta was linked (in a later analysis) to a missense DCLRE1C variant. Per a prior analysis, the majority of TCR beta V segments were productive roughly 87% or roughly 30% of the time.

The chain uses TRBV9 and TRBJ2-2; 7 bases align to TRBD2. Sample: PBMCs. The receptor was isolated from a female donor in good health and CMV-seronegative. CDR3 sequence reads: CASSVLAETGELFF. CDR3 bases: TGTGCCAGCAGCGTACTAGCGGAGACCGGGGAGCTGTTTTTT.